One sample yielded the 2 T cell receptor beta chains listed below, sequenced in a study of shared clonotypes between healthy human individuals. CD45RO negativity and positive selection for CCR7 defined naive CD8 cells, a population that excluded terminally differentiated effector memory CD45RA+ cells. Here immunoSEQ multiplex PCR was the method, and the copy in TCRdb shows in-frame clones only, minus some. The table lists almost 700,000 clones, about 91% of them singletons. The sample was naive CD8+ T cells sorted from blood. The receptors originated from a man aged 25 to 40 in good health.

The rearrangement links TRBV19 to TRBJ2-1; D gene uncertain. The CDR3 runs to 16 residues. Germline V gene sequence: CDR1 LNHDA, CDR2 SQIVND (reference sequence). The V gene lost 7 bases and the J gene lost 1 base, with 17 bases spanning the gap. The CDR3 here is CASITPRPLSYNEQFF. CDR3 coding DNA: TGTGCCAGTATAACACCCAGGCCCTTGTCCTACAATGAGCAGTTCTTC.

The chain recombines TRBV6-1 with TRBJ1-4; the D gene is possibly TRBD1 (5 bases). V gave up 4 bases and J gave up 8 bases, with 11 bases separating them. Germline CDR1 reads MNHNS; CDR2 reads SASEGT. The CDR3 runs 13 residues. Written as DNA, the CDR3 is TGTGCCAGCAGTGGGGGGGACGGAGAAAAACTGTTTTTT. It specifies CASSGGDGEKLFF.